The T cell receptor (beta chain) described here comes from a study of cytomegalovirus exposure and HLA in healthy donors (dated by TCRdb to 2016 to 2017). Some background on the complete study: The 650 to 800 repertoires of the first cohort and the 95 to 150 validation repertoires were produced on the same platform, according to a later analysis. The study was designed to test whether signatures of past pathogen exposure could be identified by cataloging public T cell receptors. In addition to the first cohort of approximately 670 subjects, a separate validation cohort of 120 different subjects was used. The study combined high-throughput TCR immunosequencing, statistical association of individual TCRs with disease status, and machine learning to predict cytomegalovirus infection status. The investigation overall reported the following: A later analysis had no HLA typing for the validation cohort, so co-occurrence there was scored across all 110 or so repertoires. The classifier was reported to diagnose cytomegalovirus status with high specificity and sensitivity in both the original and validation cohorts. Most TCR sequences were observed very rarely across donors, whereas some public TCRs were present in many individuals. In the study, about 150 TCR beta chains were listed as associated with cytomegalovirus. Subsequent analysis determined that TCRs grouped into clusters in the first cohort also showed a tendency toward co-occurrence across the roughly 120 validation repertoires, and approximately 94% of cluster scores exceeded 0. Three of the identified cytomegalovirus-associated TCR beta chains were confirmed in vitro to be specific for cytomegalovirus antigens. The authors suggested that the approach could potentially be extended to other disease states and immunological phenotypes.

The donors belonged to the validation cohort of under 150 subjects, which was separate from the roughly 700-subject first cohort. This clone was detected only a few times. Its antigen target is currently unknown. Per-base qualities were not stored, and no clone one base away is much larger. From its cysteine to its phenylalanine, the CDR3 spans 10 amino acids. The CDR3 DNA has 30 bases and is translated from base 1. Via the germline V gene, CDR1 is MDHEN and CDR2 SYDVKM. At the junction V is shortened by 10 bases and J by 0 bases, with 3 bases in between. The library came from the immunoSEQ multiplex PCR assay. Per the authors' processing: A statistical classification framework was built for diagnosing cytomegalovirus status from the catalog of TCR beta chain sequences. Sourced from immuneACCESS, this table was stored by TCRdb with only in-frame sequences that have V and J called. A share of the clones is absent; for the studies checked, an unresolved V gene accounts for under half, and the remainder has no known explanation. D and trimming were read from the DNA, whereas the V and J calls and clone size are those reported in that table. A total of approximately 71,000 clones appear in this sample, about 91% of them only once. The biggest ten clones account for approximately 3.4% of the sample.

The receptor comes from a young man in good health and CMV-seronegative. The specimen sequenced was PBMCs. The V and J genes are TRBV28 and TRBJ1-1; no D gene is confidently identified. At the DNA level, the sequence is TGTGCCACAATGAACACTGAAGCTTTCTTT. Its product reads: CATMNTEAFF.